Sequencing of this T cell receptor (beta chain) was carried out in a study of OX40 agonist ivuxolimab in advanced cancers. Broader study findings: With doses of 0.1 to 3.0 mg/kg, CD4+ and CD8+ blood T cells had undergone clonal expansion by week 6.

Germline CDR1 is SGHNT and CDR2 is YENEEA. Trimming removed 1 base at V and 0 bases at J, with 7 bases between. CDR3 length equals 15 residues. Notes on this clone: What it binds is unknown.

Repertoires were generated with immunoSEQ multiplex PCR, while TCRdb's copy carries only in-frame clones and drops some. The data show just over 90,000 clones, 92% seen once. Sequencing was performed on CD4+ or CD8+ T cells sorted from blood, taken in a trial of the OX40 agonist ivuxolimab. The clonotype was recovered from an adult with an advanced solid tumor such as melanoma, head and neck, liver or kidney cancer. The chain combines TRBV11-3 with TRBJ2-1; the D is unclear. DNA of the CDR3: TGTGCCAGCAGCTTAGTACGGAGCTCCTACAATGAGCAGTTCTTC. This gives the protein CASSLVRSSYNEQFF.